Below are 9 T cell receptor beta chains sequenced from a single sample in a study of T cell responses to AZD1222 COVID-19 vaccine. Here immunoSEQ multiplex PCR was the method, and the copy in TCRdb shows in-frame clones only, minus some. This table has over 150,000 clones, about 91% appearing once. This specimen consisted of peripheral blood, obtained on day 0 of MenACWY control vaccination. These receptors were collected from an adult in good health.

The CDR3 spells CASSPDRDADNTEAFF. The DNA for the CDR3 is TGTGCCAGCAGCCCCGATAGGGACGCTGACAACACTGAAGCTTTCTTT. The rearrangement joins TRBV12-1 to TRBJ1-1. TRBV12-1 is classified as a pseudogene. This CDR3 is 16 amino acids long.

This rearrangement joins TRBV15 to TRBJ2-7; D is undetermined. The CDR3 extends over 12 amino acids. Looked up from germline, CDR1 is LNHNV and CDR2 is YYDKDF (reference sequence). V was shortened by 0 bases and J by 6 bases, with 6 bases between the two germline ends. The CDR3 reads CATSRDRIEQYF. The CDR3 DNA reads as TGTGCCACCAGCAGAGATAGAATCGAGCAGTACTTC. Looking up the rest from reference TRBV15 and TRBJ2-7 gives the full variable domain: DAMVIQNPRYQVTQFGKPVTLSCSQTLNHNVMYWYQQKSSQAPKLLFHYYDKDFNNEADTPDNFQSRRPNTSFCFLDIRSPGLGDTAMYLCATSRDRIEQYFGPGTRLTVT.

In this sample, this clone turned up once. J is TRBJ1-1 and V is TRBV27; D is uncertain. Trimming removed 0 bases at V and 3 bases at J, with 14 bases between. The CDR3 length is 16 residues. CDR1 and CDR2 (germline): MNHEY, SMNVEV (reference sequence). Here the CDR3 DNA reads TGTGCCAGCAGTTTATCTAAGTCCCCTCCATACACTGAAGCTTTCTTT. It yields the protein CASSLSKSPPYTEAFF.

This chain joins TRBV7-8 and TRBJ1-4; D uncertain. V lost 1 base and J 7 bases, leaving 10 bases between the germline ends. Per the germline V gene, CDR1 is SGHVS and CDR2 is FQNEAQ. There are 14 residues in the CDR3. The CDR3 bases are TGTGCCAGCAGCTTAGAGACGAGGTCTGAAAAACTGTTTTTT. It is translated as CASSLETRSEKLFF.

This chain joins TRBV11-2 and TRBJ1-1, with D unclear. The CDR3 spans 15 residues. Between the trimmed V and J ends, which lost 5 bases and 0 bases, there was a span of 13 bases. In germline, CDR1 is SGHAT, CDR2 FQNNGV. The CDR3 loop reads CASSPRPGMNTEAFF. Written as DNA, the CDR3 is TGTGCCAGCAGCCCCCGCCCGGGAATGAACACTGAAGCTTTCTTT.

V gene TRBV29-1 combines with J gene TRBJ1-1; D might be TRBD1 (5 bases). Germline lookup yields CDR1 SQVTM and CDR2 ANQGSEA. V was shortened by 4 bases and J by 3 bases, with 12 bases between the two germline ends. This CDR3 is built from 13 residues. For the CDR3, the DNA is TGCAGCGTTGCGCGGGGGGGGGACACTGAAGCTTTCTTT. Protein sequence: CSVARGGDTEAFF. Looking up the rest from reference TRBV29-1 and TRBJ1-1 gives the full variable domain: SAVISQKPSRDICQRGTSLTIQCQVDSQVTMMFWYRQQPGQSLTLIATANQGSEATYESGFVIDKFPISRPNLTFSTLTVSNMSPEDSSIYLCSVARGGDTEAFFGQGTRLTVV.

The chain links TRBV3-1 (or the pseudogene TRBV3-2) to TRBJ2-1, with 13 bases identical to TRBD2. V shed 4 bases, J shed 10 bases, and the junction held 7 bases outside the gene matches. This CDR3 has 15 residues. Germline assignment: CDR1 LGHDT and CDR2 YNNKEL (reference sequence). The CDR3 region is CASSPPGTSGTEQFF. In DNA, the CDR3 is TGTGCCAGCAGCCCACCCGGGACTAGCGGGACGGAGCAGTTCTTC.

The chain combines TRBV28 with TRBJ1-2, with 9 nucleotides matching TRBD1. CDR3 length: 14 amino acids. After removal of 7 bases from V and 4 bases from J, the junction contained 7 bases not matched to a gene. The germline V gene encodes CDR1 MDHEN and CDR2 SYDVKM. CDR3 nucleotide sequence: TGTGCCAGCATTGTAGGACAGGGGAGCTATGGCTACACCTTC. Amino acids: CASIVGQGSYGYTF.

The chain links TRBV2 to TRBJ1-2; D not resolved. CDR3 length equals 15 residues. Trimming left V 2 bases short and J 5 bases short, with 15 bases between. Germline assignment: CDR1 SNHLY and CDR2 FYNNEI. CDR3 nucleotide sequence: TGTGCCAGCAGTGAACAAGGGCCTGCCCTTTATGGCTACACCTTC. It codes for CASSEQGPALYGYTF.